These 9 T cell receptor beta chains share one sample of origin, sequenced in a study of blood T cell repertoires in COVID-19. Sequencing used immunoSEQ multiplex PCR; TCRdb keeps in-frame clones, though not all of them. The sample carries around 460,000 clones, roughly 90% recorded once. The specimen was peripheral blood. All receptors derive from a man aged 18 to 29 with COVID-19, enrolled during active disease.

The V gene is TRBV5-3, the J gene TRBJ1-4; TRBD1 aligns across 9 bases. TRBV5-3 is treated as an ORF (open reading frame) with a function not yet certain. J lost 0 bases, V lost 4 bases, and 10 bases had no gene match. The CDR3 is 18 residues long. As DNA, the CDR3 is TGTGCCAGAAGCCCGGGGACAGGGTCCTTTGCAACTAATGAAAAACTGTTTTTT. Encoded protein: CARSPGTGSFATNEKLFF.

The chain employs TRBV27 and TRBJ1-1, with D perhaps matching TRBD1 (6 bases). In germline, CDR1 is MNHEY, CDR2 SMNVEV (reference sequence). Trimming pared 3 bases from V and 4 bases from J, leaving 12 bases between. This CDR3 is built from 14 residues. CDR3 amino acids: CASSFWEGGTEAFF. As DNA, the CDR3 is TGTGCCAGCAGTTTTTGGGAGGGGGGCACTGAAGCTTTCTTT.

The chain employs TRBV7-9 and TRBJ2-5; 12 bases match TRBD2. The length of the CDR3 is 17 residues. V lost 4 bases and J lost 1; bases outside the gene matches: 7. Germline V gene data show CDR1 as SEHNR and CDR2 as FQNEAQ (reference sequence). CDR3 coding DNA: TGTGCCAGCAGCTCTCTGACTAGCGGGAGAATCCAAGAGACCCAGTACTTC. It is translated as CASSSLTSGRIQETQYF.

The J gene is TRBJ1-2, the V gene TRBV7-2; 8 nucleotides align to TRBD1. V lost 1 base to trimming and J lost 4 bases; unmatched junction nucleotides: 5. This CDR3 is 15 amino acids long. The V gene's germline CDR1 is SGHTA and CDR2 FQGNSA. CDR3 residues: CASSLVPGQGYGYTF. DNA of the CDR3: TGTGCCAGCAGCTTAGTGCCCGGACAGGGCTATGGCTACACCTTC.

The chain recombines TRBV7-9 with TRBJ2-1, with 7 positions matching TRBD2. The length of the CDR3 is 18 residues. V shed 3 bases, J shed 8 bases, and the junction held 19 bases outside the gene matches. Germline V gene data show CDR1 as SEHNR and CDR2 as FQNEAQ (reference sequence). The CDR3 here is CASSFRPSTSGIEYEQFF. CDR3 sequence (DNA): TGTGCCAGCAGCTTTAGGCCATCCACCAGCGGGATCGAGTATGAGCAGTTCTTC.

This chain joins TRBV5-1 and TRBJ2-3; a weak D match, TRBD2 (5 bases). The CDR3 totals 13 residues. Trimming took off 6 bases at V and 5 bases at J, with 13 bases between the two ends. Germline V gene lookup returns CDR1 SGHRS and CDR2 YFSETQ. CDR3 DNA sequence: TGCGCCAGCACCTCCCAGAGGGAAGATACGCAGTATTTT. Translation: CASTSQREDTQYF.

The CDR3 region is CASSFRAQMNTEAFF. The CDR3, as DNA: TGTGCCAGCTCATTCAGGGCGCAAATGAACACTGAAGCTTTCTTT. V usage is TRBV18 and J usage is TRBJ1-1, with D perhaps matching TRBD1 (5 bases). The CDR3 is made up of 15 amino acids. Germline loops: CDR1 KGHSH, CDR2 LQKENI. V lost 5 bases to trimming and J lost 0 bases, with 13 bases between them.

CDR3 residues: CASSGRRPTASGELFF. CDR3 nucleotide sequence: TGTGCCAGCAGCGGACGGAGACCAACGGCATCCGGGGAGCTGTTTTTT. The rearrangement uses TRBV9 and TRBJ2-2, with no clear D. Germline V gene sequence: CDR1 SGDLS, CDR2 YYNGEE. V was shortened by 3 bases and J by 6 bases, with 18 bases between the two germline ends. There are 16 residues in the CDR3. The full variable domain, its missing parts supplied by reference TRBV9 and TRBJ2-2, is DSGVTQTPKHLITATGQRVTLRCSPRSGDLSVYWYQQSLDQGLQFLIQYYNGEERAKGNILERFSAQQFPDLHSELNLSSLELGDSALYFCASSGRRPTASGELFFGEGSRLTVL.

The chain couples TRBV18 to TRBJ2-7, with a possible D match to TRBD1 (6 bases). Germline CDR1 KGHSH, CDR2 LQKENI. Between the trimmed V and J ends, which lost 3 bases and 0 bases, there was a span of 12 bases. The CDR3 spans 15 residues. CDR3 DNA: TGTGCCAGCTCACCTCCACAGGGCTTCTCCTACGAGCAGTACTTC. Its protein is CASSPPQGFSYEQYF.